Listed here is a single T cell receptor beta chain. Its antigen is not known. This record comes from a study of T cell responses to AZD1222 COVID-19 vaccine. Study findings and constraints: Two doses of AZD1222 preceded a rise in Spike-specific TCR breadth and depth. The study reported that nearly half of spike-specific TCRs target unmutated variant regions. Scientists sampled the repertoires only once the peak T cell response had passed. Across the whole spike, CD4 TCRs peaked at regions 160-218 and 743-854.

Repertoires were generated with immunoSEQ multiplex PCR, while TCRdb's copy carries only in-frame clones and drops some. The sample contains more than 250,000 clones, approximately 95% of which appear only once. The CDR3 runs 15 residues. From germline, CDR1 is MNHEY and CDR2 SVGEGT. With 4 bases removed from V and 4 bases from J, the gap between germline ends came to 16 bases. The chain is built from TRBV6-2 or TRBV6-3 and TRBJ1-2; a possible D gene is TRBD1 (5 bases). The sample here was peripheral blood, taken on day 0 of AZD1222 vaccination. The origin of this receptor is an adult in good health. The CDR3 nucleotides read TGTGCCAGCAGTTCTCCAGGAGATGGGGGCTATGGCTACACCTTC. It translates to CASSSPGDGGYGYTF.